Shown below are 16 T cell receptor beta chains from a single sample sequenced in a study of cytomegalovirus exposure and HLA in healthy donors. Repertoires were generated with immunoSEQ multiplex PCR, while TCRdb's copy carries only in-frame clones and drops some. The table records 90,000 or so clones, about 96% of them present only once. The sample comprised PBMCs. Receptor source: a young man in good health and CMV-seronegative.

V is TRBV5-1 and J is TRBJ2-2, with TRBD2 matching over 7 bases. Germline V gene lookup returns CDR1 SGHRS and CDR2 YFSETQ. This CDR3 is built from 15 residues. The J segment lost 5 bases and the V segment lost 4 bases, leaving 8 bases of the junction unmatched. CDR3 nucleotide sequence: TGCGCCAGCAGCCTGGGAGCTAGCGGTACCGGGGAGCTGTTTTTT. This encodes CASSLGASGTGELFF.

The gene calls are TRBV10-3 and TRBJ2-5; TRBD2 agrees at 10 bases. This CDR3 region has 15 residues. Germline loops: CDR1 ENHRY, CDR2 SYGVKD. The ends lost 4 bases at V and 5 bases at J; junction bases unmatched: 7. CDR3 region: CAISVIAGGPETQYF. In nucleotides, the CDR3 is TGTGCCATCAGTGTCATAGCGGGAGGCCCGGAGACCCAGTACTTC.

The V call is TRBV4-3, the J call TRBJ1-4; D is possibly TRBD1 (5 bases). CDR1 and CDR2 (germline): LGHNA, YSLEER. V was pared by 0 bases and J by 8 bases, with 10 bases between. CDR3 length equals 14 residues. The CDR3 spells CASSQDPGVEKLFF. CDR3 bases: TGCGCCAGCAGCCAAGACCCGGGGGTGGAAAAACTGTTTTTT.

The CDR3 protein is CASSLGTVYEQYV. The CDR3 nucleotides read TGTGCCAGCAGCTTGGGGACAGTTTACGAGCAGTACGTC. The chain has TRBV5-6 and TRBJ2-7; weak D call: TRBD1 (6 bases). The CDR3 spans 13 residues. Germline V gene data show CDR1 as SGHDT and CDR2 as YYEEEE. V shed 0 bases and J shed 4 bases, with 8 bases lying between them.

The chain joins TRBV7-9 to TRBJ1-5; D remains ambiguous. Germline V gene sequence: CDR1 SEHNR, CDR2 FQNEAQ (reference sequence). The V gene lost 3 bases and the J gene lost 6 bases, with 6 bases spanning the gap. This CDR3 comprises 12 residues. This CDR3 is CASSFTTQPQHF. CDR3 nucleotide sequence: TGTGCCAGCAGCTTTACTACTCAGCCCCAGCATTTT.

The genes are TRBV28 and TRBJ2-5; 7 positions match TRBD1. The trim removed 6 bases at V and 6 bases at J, leaving 10 bases unmatched. Per germline, CDR1 MDHEN and CDR2 SYDVKM. The CDR3 runs to 14 residues. The CDR3 DNA is TGTGCCAGCAGCCAAACAGGGGTCCCGAAGACCCAGTACTTC. Protein: CASSQTGVPKTQYF.

V gene TRBV7-6 combines with J gene TRBJ2-1; D may be TRBD1 (5 bases). The CDR3 has 14 amino acids. Germline assignment: CDR1 SGHVS and CDR2 FNYEAQ. Trimming left V 3 bases short and J 6 bases short, with 12 bases between. This chain's CDR3 is CASSLIQGLNEQFF. The CDR3 nucleotides are TGTGCCAGCAGCTTGATCCAGGGTCTCAATGAGCAGTTCTTC.

This clone came up once. This chain joins TRBV7-2 and TRBJ2-1; 7 bases align to TRBD2. The trim removed 0 bases at V and 0 bases at J, leaving 17 bases unmatched. The CDR3 has 21 residues. Germline V gives CDR1 SGHTA, CDR2 FQGNSA. The CDR3 reads CASSLAPSGTDEESSYNEQFF. The CDR3 DNA is TGTGCCAGCAGCTTAGCTCCTAGCGGAACCGACGAAGAATCCTCCTACAATGAGCAGTTCTTC.

The chain uses TRBV28 and TRBJ1-4; perhaps TRBD1 as D (5 bases). With 5 bases removed from V and 8 bases from J, the gap between germline ends came to 21 bases. The CDR3 runs to 16 residues. CDR1 and CDR2 (germline): MDHEN, SYDVKM. Written as DNA, the CDR3 is TGTGCCAGCAGTCGAACGGGGGGTGGGGACGCCGAAAAACTGTTTTTT. This gives the protein CASSRTGGGDAEKLFF.

The J gene is TRBJ2-1, the V gene TRBV19; 8 nucleotides match TRBD1. This CDR3 is built from 15 residues. V lost 7 bases, J lost 1 base, and 6 bases stayed unmatched. Germline V lookup: CDR1 LNHDA, CDR2 SQIVND (reference sequence). CDR3 protein: CASTLQGESYNEQFF. CDR3 nucleotide sequence: TGTGCCAGTACTCTACAGGGGGAATCCTACAATGAGCAGTTCTTC.

This clone was picked up one time. V usage is TRBV6-1 and J usage is TRBJ1-5; D not resolved. CDR3 size: 15 residues. Germline values: CDR1 MNHNS, CDR2 SASEGT. V was clipped by 3 bases and J by 8 bases, with 17 bases between them. For the CDR3, the DNA is TGTGCCAGCAGTGATTTTATGGAGGACTGGGAGCCCCAGCATTTT. As protein: CASSDFMEDWEPQHF.

This chain uses TRBV27 with TRBJ2-1, with 13 positions matching TRBD2. CDR1 is MNHEY and CDR2 is SMNVEV in the germline V gene (reference sequence). Trimming at V came to 5 bases and at J to 8 bases, leaving 21 bases not matched to a gene. The CDR3 runs 20 residues. CDR3 protein: CASSTYIQGLAGIVADEQFF. The CDR3 DNA reads as TGTGCCAGCAGTACTTACATCCAGGGACTAGCGGGAATCGTGGCGGATGAGCAGTTCTTC.

The gene calls are TRBV19 and TRBJ1-1; D is undetermined. The CDR3 has 12 residues. V was clipped by 4 bases and J by 6 bases, with 9 bases between them. The V gene's germline CDR1 is LNHDA and CDR2 SQIVND (reference sequence). The CDR3 reads CASSTTVAEAFF. In DNA form, the CDR3 reads TGTGCCAGTAGTACCACAGTGGCTGAAGCTTTCTTT.

This chain joins TRBV27 and TRBJ2-3, with 14 bases aligning to TRBD2. Germline V gene data show CDR1 as MNHEY and CDR2 as SMNVEV (reference sequence). The CDR3 has 14 amino acids. V dropped 5 bases and J dropped 10; count of bases not matched to a gene: 5. CDR3 amino acids: CASSPGLAGGSQYF. For the CDR3, the DNA is TGTGCCAGCAGTCCAGGACTAGCGGGAGGTTCGCAGTATTTT.

This rearrangement joins TRBV11-2 to TRBJ2-7; TRBD2 is a possible D gene (6 bases). Germline CDR1 is SGHAT and CDR2 is FQNNGV. There are 13 residues in the CDR3. Trimming took 6 bases from V and 3 from J, leaving 12 bases between them. CDR3 amino acids: CASSPPGSYEQYF. The DNA of the CDR3 is TGTGCCAGCAGTCCCCCCGGGAGCTACGAGCAGTACTTC. Together with reference TRBV11-2 and TRBJ2-7, the CDR3 gives the full variable domain: EAGVAQSPRYKIIEKRQSVAFWCNPISGHATLYWYQQILGQGPKLLIQFQNNGVVDDSQLPKDRFSAERLKGVDSTLKIQPAKLEDSAVYLCASSPPGSYEQYFGPGTRLTVT.

J is TRBJ2-7 and V is TRBV5-1; 9 nucleotides align to TRBD1. J lost 3 bases, V lost 5 bases, and 6 bases had no gene match. This CDR3 is 14 amino acids long. Germline CDR1 and CDR2: SGHRS and YFSETQ. The CDR3 coding sequence is TGCGCCAGCAGTTCGGGGACAGGGAGCTACGAGCAGTACGTC. It specifies CASSSGTGSYEQYV.